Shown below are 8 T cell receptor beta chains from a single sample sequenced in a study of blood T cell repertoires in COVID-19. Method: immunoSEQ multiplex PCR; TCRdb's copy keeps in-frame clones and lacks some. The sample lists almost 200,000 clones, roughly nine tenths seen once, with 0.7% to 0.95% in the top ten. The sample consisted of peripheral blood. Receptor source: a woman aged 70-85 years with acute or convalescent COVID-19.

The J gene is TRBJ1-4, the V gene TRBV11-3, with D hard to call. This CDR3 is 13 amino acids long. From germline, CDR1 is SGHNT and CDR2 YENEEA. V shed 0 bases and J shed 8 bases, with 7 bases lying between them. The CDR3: CASSLDHGEKLFF. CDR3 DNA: TGTGCCAGCAGCTTAGATCACGGGGAAAAACTGTTTTTT.

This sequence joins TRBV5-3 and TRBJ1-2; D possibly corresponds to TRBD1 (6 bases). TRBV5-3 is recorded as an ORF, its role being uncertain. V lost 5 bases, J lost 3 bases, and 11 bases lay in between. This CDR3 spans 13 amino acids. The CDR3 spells CARRLQGYYGYTF. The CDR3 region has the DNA TGTGCCAGAAGACTGCAGGGGTACTATGGCTACACCTTC.

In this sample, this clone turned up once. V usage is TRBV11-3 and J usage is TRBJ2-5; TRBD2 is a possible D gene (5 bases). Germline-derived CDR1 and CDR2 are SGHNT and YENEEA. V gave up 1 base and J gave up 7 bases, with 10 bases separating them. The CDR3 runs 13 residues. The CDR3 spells CASSLGVGVTQYF. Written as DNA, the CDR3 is TGTGCCAGCAGCTTAGGTGTCGGGGTGACCCAGTACTTC. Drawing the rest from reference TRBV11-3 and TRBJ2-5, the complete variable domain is EAGVVQSPRYKIIEKKQPVAFWCNPISGHNTLYWYLQNLGQGPELLIRYENEEAVDDSQLPKDRFSAERLKGVDSTLKIQPAELGDSAVYLCASSLGVGVTQYFGPGTRLLVL.

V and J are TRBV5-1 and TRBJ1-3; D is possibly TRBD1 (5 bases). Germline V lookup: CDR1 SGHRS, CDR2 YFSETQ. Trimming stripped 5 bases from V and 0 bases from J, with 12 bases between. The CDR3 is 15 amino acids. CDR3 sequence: CASREGPSSGNTIYF. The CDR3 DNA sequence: TGCGCCAGCAGGGAGGGACCGAGCTCTGGAAACACCATATATTTT.

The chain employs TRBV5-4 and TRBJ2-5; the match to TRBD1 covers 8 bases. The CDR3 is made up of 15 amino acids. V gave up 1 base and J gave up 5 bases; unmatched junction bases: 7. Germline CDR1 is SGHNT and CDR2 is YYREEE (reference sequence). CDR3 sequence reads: CASSLLTGGLETQYF. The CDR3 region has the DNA TGTGCCAGCAGCTTGTTAACAGGGGGGCTCGAGACCCAGTACTTC.

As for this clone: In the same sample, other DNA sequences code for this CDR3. The CDR3 here is CASSQGTGNQPQHF. DNA for the CDR3: TGTGCCAGCAGCCAAGGAACAGGCAATCAGCCCCAGCATTTT. The chain carries TRBV3-1 (or the pseudogene TRBV3-2) and TRBJ1-5; D gene ambiguous. Trimming took 1 base from V and 2 from J, leaving 6 bases between them. The CDR3 covers 14 residues. CDR1 is LGHDT, CDR2 YNNKEL, per germline (reference sequence).

The CDR3: CASSGSSGGNTGELFF. The DNA for the CDR3 is TGTGCCAGCAGTGGGTCTAGCGGGGGAAACACCGGGGAGCTGTTTTTT. V usage is TRBV6-1 and J usage is TRBJ2-2; 10 nucleotides agree with TRBD2. CDR1 MNHNS and CDR2 SASEGT come from the germline V gene. J was trimmed by 2 bases and V by 4 bases; bases with no gene match: 4. The CDR3 extends over 16 amino acids.

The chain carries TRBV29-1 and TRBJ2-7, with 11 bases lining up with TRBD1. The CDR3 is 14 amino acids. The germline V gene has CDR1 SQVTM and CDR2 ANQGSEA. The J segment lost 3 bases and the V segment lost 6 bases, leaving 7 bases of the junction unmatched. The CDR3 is CSVTGDRGNYEQYF. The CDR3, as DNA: TGCAGCGTCACCGGGGACAGGGGGAACTACGAGCAGTACTTC.